This T cell receptor beta chain derives from a study of STAT5B mutations in CD4+ large granular lymphocyte leukemia. TCRdb's table, derived via immunoSEQ multiplex PCR, lists solely in-frame clones and lacks some. The repertoire holds about 33,000 clones, with approximately 74% as singletons. Between the trimmed V and J ends, which lost 2 bases and 4 bases, there was a span of 9 bases. Per germline, CDR1 SEHNR and CDR2 FQNEAQ (reference sequence). This CDR3 region has 13 residues. The source of this sequence is a human donor in good health. This rearrangement joins TRBV7-9 to TRBJ2-7, with D perhaps TRBD2 (5 bases). The sample consisted of CD4+ T cells from blood buffy coats. This CDR3 reads CASSLRRDYEQYF. CDR3 sequence (DNA): TGTGCCAGCAGCTTACGACGGGATTACGAGCAGTACTTC. Full variable domain (missing parts from reference TRBV7-9 and TRBJ2-7): DTGVSQNPRHKITKRGQNVTFRCDPISEHNRLYWYRQTLGQGPEFLTYFQNEAQLEKSRLLSDRFSAERPKGSFSTLEIQRTEQGDSAMYLCASSLRRDYEQYFGPGTRLTVT.